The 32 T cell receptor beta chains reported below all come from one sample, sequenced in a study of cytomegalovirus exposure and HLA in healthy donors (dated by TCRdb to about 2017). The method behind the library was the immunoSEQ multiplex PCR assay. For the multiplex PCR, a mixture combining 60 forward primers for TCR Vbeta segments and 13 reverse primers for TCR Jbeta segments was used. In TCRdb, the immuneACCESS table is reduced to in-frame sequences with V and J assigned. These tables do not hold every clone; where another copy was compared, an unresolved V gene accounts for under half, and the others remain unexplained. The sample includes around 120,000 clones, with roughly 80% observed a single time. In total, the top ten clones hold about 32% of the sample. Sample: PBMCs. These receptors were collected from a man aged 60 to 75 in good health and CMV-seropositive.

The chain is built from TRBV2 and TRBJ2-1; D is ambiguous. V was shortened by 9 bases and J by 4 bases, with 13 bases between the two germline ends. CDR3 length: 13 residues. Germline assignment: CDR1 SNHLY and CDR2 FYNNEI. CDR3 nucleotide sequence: TGTGCCAGTGGGTTGGAGTCTTACAATGAGCAGTTCTTC. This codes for CASGLESYNEQFF.

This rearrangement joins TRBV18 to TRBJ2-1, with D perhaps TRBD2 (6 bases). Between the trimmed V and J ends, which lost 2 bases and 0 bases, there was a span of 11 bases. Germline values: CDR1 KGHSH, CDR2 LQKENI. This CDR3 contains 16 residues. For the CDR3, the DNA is TGTGCCAGCTCACCAAGGGCGGGGAGCTCCTACAATGAGCAGTTCTTC. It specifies CASSPRAGSSYNEQFF.

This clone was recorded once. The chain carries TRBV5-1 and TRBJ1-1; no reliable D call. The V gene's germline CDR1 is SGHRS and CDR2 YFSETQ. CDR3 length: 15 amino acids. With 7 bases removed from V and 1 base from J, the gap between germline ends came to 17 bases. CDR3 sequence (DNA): TGCGCCAGCCACCGAATGAGGAGGGAGAACACTGAAGCTTTCTTT. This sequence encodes CASHRMRRENTEAFF.

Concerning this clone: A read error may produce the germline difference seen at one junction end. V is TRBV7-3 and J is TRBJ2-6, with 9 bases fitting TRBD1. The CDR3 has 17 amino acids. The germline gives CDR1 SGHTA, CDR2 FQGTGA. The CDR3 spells CASSLLGQGSGANGLTF. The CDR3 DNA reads TGTGCCAGCAGCCTCCTCGGACAGGGGTCCGGGGCCAACGGCCTGACTTTC.

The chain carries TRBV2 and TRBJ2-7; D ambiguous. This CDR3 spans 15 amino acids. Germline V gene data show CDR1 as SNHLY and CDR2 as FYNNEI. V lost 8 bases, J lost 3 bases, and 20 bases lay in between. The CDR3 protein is CASAGIRVGVYEQYF. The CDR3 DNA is TGTGCCAGCGCCGGCATACGGGTAGGTGTCTACGAGCAGTACTTC.

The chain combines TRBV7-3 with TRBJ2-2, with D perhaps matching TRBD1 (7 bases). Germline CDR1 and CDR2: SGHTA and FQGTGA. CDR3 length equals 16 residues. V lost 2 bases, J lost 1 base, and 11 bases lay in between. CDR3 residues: CASSLAGGLNTGELFF. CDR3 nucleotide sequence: TGTGCCAGCAGCTTAGCAGGGGGGCTGAACACCGGGGAGCTGTTTTTT.

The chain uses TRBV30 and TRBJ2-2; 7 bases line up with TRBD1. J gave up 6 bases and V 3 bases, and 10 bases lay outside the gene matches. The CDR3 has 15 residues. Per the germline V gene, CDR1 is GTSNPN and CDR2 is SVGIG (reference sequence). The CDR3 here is CAWRKEGQASGELFF. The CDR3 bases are TGTGCCTGGAGGAAGGAAGGACAGGCATCCGGGGAGCTGTTTTTT. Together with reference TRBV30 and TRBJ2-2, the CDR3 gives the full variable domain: SQTIHQWPATLVQPVGSPLSLECTVEGTSNPNLYWYRQAAGRGLQLLFYSVGIGQISSEVPQNLSASRPQDRQFILSSKKLLLSDSGFYLCAWRKEGQASGELFFGEGSRLTVL.

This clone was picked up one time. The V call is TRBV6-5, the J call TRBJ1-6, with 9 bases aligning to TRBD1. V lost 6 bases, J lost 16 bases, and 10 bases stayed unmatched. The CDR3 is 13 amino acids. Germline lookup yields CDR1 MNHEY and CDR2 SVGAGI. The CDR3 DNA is TGTGCCAGCAGGGCCGGGACAGGGAGCCCTCTCCACTTT. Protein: CASRAGTGSPLHF.

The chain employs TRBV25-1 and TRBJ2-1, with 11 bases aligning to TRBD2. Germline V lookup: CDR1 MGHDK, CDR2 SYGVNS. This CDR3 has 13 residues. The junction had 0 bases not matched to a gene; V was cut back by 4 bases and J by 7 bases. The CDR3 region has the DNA TGTGCCAGCAGTGGGACTAGCGGGAATGAGCAGTTCTTC. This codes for CASSGTSGNEQFF. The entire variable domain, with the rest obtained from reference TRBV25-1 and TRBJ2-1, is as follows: EADIYQTPRYLVIGTGKKITLECSQTMGHDKMYWYQQDPGMELHLIHYSYGVNSTEKGDLSSESTVSRIRTEHFPLTLESARPSHTSQYLCASSGTSGNEQFFGPGTRLTVL.

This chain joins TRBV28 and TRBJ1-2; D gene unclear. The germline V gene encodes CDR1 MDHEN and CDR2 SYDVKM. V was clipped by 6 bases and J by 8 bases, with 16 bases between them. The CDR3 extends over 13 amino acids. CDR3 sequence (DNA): TGTGCCAGCAGCGGCCCGACATCCTTAGGCTACACCTTC. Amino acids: CASSGPTSLGYTF.

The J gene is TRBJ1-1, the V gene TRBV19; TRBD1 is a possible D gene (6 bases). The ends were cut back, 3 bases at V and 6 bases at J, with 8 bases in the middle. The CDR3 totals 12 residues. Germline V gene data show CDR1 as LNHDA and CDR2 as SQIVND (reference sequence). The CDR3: CASSMKGAEAFF. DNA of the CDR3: TGTGCCAGTAGTATGAAGGGGGCTGAAGCTTTCTTT.

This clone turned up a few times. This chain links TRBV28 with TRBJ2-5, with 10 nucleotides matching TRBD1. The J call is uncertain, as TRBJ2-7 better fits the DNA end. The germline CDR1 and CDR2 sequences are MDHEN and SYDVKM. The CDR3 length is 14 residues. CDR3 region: CASRTTGGKYEQYF. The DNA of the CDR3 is TGTGCCAGCAGGACGACAGGGGGCAAGTACGAGCAGTACTTC.

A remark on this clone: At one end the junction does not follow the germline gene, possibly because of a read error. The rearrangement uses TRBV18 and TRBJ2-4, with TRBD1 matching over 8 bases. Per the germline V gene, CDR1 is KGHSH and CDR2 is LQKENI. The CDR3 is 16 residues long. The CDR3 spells CASSSLGRDRGNSQYF. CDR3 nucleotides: TGTGCCAGCTCAAGTTTGGGCCGAGACAGGGGTAACAGTCAGTACTTC.

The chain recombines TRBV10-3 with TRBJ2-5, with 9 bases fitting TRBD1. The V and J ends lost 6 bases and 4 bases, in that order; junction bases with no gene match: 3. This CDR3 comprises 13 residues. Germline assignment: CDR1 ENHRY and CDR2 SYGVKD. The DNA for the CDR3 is TGTGCCATCAGACCGGGACAGGGAGAGACCCAGTACTTC. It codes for CAIRPGQGETQYF.

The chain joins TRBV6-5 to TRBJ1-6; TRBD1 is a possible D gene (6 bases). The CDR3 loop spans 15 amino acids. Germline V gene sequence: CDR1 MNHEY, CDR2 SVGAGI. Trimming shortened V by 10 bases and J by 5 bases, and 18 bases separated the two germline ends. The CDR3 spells CATTQGLLDNSPLHF. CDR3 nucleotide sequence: TGTGCCACCACACAGGGCCTTCTAGATAATTCACCCCTCCACTTT.

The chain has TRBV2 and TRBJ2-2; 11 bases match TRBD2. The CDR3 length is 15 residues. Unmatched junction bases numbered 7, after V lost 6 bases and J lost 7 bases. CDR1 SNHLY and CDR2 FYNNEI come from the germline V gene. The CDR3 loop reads CASSVTSGRSGELFF. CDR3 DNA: TGTGCCAGCAGCGTTACTAGCGGGAGAAGCGGGGAGCTGTTTTTT.

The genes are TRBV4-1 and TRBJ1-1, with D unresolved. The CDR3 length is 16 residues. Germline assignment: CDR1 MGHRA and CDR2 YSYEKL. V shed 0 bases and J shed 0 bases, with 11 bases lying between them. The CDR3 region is CASSQDNSGLNTEAFF. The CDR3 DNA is TGCGCCAGCAGCCAAGATAACTCAGGCTTGAACACTGAAGCTTTCTTT.

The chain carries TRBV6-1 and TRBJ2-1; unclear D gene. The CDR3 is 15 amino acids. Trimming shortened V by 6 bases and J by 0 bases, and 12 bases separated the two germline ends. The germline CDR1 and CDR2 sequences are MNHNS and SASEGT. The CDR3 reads CASRPLVSSYNEQFF. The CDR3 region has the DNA TGTGCCAGCAGACCACTGGTGAGCTCCTACAATGAGCAGTTCTTC.

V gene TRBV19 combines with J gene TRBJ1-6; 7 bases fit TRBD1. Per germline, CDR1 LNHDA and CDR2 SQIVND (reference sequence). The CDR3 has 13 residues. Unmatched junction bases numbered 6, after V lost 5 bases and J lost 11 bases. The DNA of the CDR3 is TGTGCCAGTAGTCCGACAGGGTCGCCACCCCTCCACTTT. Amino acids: CASSPTGSPPLHF.

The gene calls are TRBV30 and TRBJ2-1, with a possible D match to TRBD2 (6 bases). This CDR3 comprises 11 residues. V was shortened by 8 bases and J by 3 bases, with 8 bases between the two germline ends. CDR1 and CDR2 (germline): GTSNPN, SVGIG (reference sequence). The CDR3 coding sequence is TGTGCCGCTAGCGTCTACAATGAGCAGTTCTTC. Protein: CAASVYNEQFF. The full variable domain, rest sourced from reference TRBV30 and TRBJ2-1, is SQTIHQWPATLVQPVGSPLSLECTVEGTSNPNLYWYRQAAGRGLQLLFYSVGIGQISSEVPQNLSASRPQDRQFILSSKKLLLSDSGFYLCAASVYNEQFFGPGTRLTVL.

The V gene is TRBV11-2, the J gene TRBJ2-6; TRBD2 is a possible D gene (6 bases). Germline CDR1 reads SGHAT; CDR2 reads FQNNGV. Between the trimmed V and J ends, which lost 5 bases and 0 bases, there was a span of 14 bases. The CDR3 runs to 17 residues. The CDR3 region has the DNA TGTGCCAGCAGCCGCGGGACTTTAAACTCTGGGGCCAACGTCCTGACTTTC. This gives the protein CASSRGTLNSGANVLTF.

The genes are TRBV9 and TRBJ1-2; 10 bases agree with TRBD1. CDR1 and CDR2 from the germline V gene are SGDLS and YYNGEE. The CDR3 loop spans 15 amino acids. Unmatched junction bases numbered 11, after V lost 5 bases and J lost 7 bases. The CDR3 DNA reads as TGTGCCAGCAGGCACGGGACAGGGGTTATGAGTGGCTACACCTTC. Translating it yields CASRHGTGVMSGYTF. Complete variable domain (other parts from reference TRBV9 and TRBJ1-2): DSGVTQTPKHLITATGQRVTLRCSPRSGDLSVYWYQQSLDQGLQFLIQYYNGEERAKGNILERFSAQQFPDLHSELNLSSLELGDSALYFCASRHGTGVMSGYTFGSGTRLTVV.

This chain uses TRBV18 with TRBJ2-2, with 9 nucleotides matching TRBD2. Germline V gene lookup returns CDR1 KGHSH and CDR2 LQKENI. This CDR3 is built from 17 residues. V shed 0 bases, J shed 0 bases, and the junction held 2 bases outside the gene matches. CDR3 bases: TGTGCCAGCTCACCACCAGCGGGGGGCCCGAACACCGGGGAGCTGTTTTTT. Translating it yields CASSPPAGGPNTGELFF.

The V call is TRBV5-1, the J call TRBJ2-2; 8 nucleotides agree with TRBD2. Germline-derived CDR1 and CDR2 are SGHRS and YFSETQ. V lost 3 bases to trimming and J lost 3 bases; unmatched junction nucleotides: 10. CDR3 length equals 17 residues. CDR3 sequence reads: CASSYPLAVRHTGELFF. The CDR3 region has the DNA TGCGCCAGCAGCTACCCACTAGCGGTTAGGCACACCGGGGAGCTGTTTTTT.

The CDR3 sequence: CASSFGNTEAFF. DNA for the CDR3: TGTGCCAGCAGCTTCGGGAACACTGAAGCTTTCTTT. V and J are TRBV7-9 and TRBJ1-1; no clear D gene. V lost 3 bases and J lost 1, with 3 bases in between. Germline V CDR1 and CDR2: SEHNR, FQNEAQ (reference sequence). The length of the CDR3 is 12 residues. Full variable domain (remainder filled in from reference TRBV7-9 and TRBJ1-1): DTGVSQNPRHKITKRGQNVTFRCDPISEHNRLYWYRQTLGQGPEFLTYFQNEAQLEKSRLLSDRFSAERPKGSFSTLEIQRTEQGDSAMYLCASSFGNTEAFFGQGTRLTVV.

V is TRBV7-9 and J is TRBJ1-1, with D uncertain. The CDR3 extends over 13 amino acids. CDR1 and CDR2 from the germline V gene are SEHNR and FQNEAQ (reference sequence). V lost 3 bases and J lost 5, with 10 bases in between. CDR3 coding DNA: TGTGCCAGCAGCTTGGGCGGGTGGACTGAAGCTTTCTTT. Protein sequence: CASSLGGWTEAFF.

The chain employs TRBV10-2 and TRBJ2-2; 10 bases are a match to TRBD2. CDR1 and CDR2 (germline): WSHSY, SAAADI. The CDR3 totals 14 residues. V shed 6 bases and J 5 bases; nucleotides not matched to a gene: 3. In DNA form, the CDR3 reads TGCGCCAGCAGACTAGCGGGGACAACCGGGGAGCTGTTTTTT. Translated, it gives CASRLAGTTGELFF.

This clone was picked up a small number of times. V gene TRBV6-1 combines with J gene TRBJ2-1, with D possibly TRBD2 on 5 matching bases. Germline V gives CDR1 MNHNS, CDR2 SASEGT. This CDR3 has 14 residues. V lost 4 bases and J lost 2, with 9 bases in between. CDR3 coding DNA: TGTGCCAGCAGTGGAGGGTTTGCCTACAATGAGCAGTTCTTC. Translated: CASSGGFAYNEQFF.

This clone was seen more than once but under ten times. CDR3 DNA: TGCGCCAGCAGCCCGGGACTAGCAAATGAGCAGTTCTTC. This codes for CASSPGLANEQFF. The V call is TRBV4-1, the J call TRBJ2-1; 9 bases are shared with TRBD2. Germline-derived CDR1 and CDR2 are MGHRA and YSYEKL. The V gene end was trimmed by 4 bases and the J gene end by 7 bases; junction bases not matched to a gene: 2. This CDR3 contains 13 residues.

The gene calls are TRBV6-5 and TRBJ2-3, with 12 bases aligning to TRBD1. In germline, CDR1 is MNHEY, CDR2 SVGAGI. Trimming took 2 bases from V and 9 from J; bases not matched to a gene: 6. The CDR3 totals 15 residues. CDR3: CASSYGTGGAGTQYF. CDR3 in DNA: TGTGCCAGCAGTTACGGGACAGGGGGCGCAGGCACGCAGTATTTT.

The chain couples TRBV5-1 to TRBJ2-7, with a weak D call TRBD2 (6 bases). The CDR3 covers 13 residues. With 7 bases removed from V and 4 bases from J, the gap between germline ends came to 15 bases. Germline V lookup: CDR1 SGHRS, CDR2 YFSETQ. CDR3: CASSGTDTYEQYF. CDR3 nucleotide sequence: TGCGCCAGCTCAGGGACTGACACTTACGAGCAGTACTTC. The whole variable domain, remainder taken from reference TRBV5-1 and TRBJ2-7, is KAGVTQTPRYLIKTRGQQVTLSCSPISGHRSVSWYQQTPGQGLQFLFEYFSETQRNKGNFPGRFSGRQFSNSRSEMNVSTLELGDSALYLCASSGTDTYEQYFGPGTRLTVT.

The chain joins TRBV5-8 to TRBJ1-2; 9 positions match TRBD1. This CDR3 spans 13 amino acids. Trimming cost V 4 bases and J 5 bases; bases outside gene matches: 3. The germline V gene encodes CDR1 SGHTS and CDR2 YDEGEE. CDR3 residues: CASSRDRAYGYTF. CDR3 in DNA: TGTGCCAGCAGCCGGGACAGGGCTTATGGCTACACCTTC.